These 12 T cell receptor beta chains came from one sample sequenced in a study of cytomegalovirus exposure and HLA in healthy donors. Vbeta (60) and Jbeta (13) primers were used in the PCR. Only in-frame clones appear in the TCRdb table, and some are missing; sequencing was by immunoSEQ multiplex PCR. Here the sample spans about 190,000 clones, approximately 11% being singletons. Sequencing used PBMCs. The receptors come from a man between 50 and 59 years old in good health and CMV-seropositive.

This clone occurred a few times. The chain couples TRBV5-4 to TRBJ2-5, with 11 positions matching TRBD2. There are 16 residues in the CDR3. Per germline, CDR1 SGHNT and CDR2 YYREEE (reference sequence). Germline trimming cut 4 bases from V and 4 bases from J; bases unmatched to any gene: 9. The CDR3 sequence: CASSTLAGGLGETQYF. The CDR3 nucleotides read TGTGCCAGCAGCACTTTAGCGGGGGGGCTTGGAGAGACCCAGTACTTC.

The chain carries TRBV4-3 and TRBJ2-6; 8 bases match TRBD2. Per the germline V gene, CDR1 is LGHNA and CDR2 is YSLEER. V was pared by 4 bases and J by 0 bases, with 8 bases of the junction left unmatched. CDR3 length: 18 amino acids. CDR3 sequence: CASSLARGEFSGANVLTF. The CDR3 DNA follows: TGCGCCAGCAGCCTTGCGCGGGGGGAATTCTCTGGGGCCAACGTCCTGACTTTC.

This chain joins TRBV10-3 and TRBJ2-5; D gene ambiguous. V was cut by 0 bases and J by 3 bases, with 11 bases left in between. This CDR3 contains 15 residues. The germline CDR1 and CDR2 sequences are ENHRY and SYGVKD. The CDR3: CAISESLGAEETQYF. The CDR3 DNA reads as TGTGCCATCAGTGAGTCCCTCGGTGCGGAAGAGACCCAGTACTTC.

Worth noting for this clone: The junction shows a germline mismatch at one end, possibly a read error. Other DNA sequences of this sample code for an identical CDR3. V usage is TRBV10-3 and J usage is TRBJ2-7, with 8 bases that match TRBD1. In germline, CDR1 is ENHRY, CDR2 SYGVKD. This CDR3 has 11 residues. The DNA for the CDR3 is TGCGCCATCAGTGGAGAGGGGGACAGGCTCTTC. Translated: CAISGEGDRLF.

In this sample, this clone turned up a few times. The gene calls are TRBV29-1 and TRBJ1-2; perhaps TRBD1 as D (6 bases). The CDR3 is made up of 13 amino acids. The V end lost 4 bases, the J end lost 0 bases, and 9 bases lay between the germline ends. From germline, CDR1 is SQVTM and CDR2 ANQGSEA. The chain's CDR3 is CSVARGANYGYTF. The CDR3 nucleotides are TGCAGCGTTGCCAGGGGAGCTAACTATGGCTACACCTTC.

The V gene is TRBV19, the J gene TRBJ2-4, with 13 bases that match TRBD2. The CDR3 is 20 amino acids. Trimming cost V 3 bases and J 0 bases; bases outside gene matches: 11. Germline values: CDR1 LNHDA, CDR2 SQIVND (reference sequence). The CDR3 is CASSIAGLAGAQLAKNIQYF. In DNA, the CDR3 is TGTGCCAGTAGTATCGCCGGACTAGCGGGGGCCCAATTAGCCAAAAACATTCAGTACTTC.

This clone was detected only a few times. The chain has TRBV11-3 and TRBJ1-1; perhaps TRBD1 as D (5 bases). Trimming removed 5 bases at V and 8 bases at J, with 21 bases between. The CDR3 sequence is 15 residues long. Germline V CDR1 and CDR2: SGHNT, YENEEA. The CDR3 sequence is CASSPRTPLGHEAFF. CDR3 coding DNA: TGTGCCAGCAGCCCCAGGACACCCCTGGGGCACGAAGCTTTCTTT.

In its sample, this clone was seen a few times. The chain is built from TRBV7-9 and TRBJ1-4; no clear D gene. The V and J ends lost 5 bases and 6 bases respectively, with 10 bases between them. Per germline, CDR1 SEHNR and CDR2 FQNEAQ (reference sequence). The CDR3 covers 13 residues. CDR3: CASSPGRDEKLFF. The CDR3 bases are TGTGCCAGCAGCCCCGGGAGAGATGAAAAACTGTTTTTT.

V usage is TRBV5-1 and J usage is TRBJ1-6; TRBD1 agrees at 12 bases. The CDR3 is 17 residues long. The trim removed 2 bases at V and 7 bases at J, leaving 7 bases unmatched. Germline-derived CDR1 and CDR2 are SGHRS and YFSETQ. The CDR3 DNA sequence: TGCGCCAGCAGCTTCACGGGACAGGGGGCAGGGAATTCACCCCTCCACTTT. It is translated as CASSFTGQGAGNSPLHF.

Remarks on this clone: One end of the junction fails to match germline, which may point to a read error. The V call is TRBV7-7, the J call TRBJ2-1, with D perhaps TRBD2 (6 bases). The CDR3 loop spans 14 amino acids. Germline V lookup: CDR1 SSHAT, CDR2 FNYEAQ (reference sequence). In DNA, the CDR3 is TGTGCTAGCAGCTTACAGGCGGGACTTTATGAGCAGTTCTTC. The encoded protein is CASSLQAGLYEQFF.

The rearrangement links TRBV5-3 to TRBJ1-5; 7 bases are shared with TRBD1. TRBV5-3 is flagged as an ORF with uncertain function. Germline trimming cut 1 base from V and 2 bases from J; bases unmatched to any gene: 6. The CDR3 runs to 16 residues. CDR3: CARSLYQGVGNQPQHF. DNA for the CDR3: TGTGCCAGAAGCTTGTATCAGGGGGTCGGCAATCAGCCCCAGCATTTT.

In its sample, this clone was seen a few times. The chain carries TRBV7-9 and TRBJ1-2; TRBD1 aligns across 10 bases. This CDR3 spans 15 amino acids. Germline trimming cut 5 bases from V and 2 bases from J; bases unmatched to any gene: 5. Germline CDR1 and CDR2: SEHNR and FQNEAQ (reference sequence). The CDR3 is CASSPGQGENYGYTF. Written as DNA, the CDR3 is TGTGCCAGCAGCCCAGGACAGGGGGAGAACTATGGCTACACCTTC.